This TCR beta chain was identified during a study of blood T cell repertoires in COVID-19. Generated by immunoSEQ multiplex PCR, the TCRdb table keeps only in-frame clones and is missing some. This table holds approximately 150,000 clones, around 84% found once. Germline V CDR1 and CDR2: SGHTA, FQGTGA. CDR3 length equals 15 residues. The trim removed 5 bases at V and 2 bases at J, leaving 4 bases unmatched. This clonotype was obtained from a woman between 50 and 59 years old who had recovered from COVID-19. The chain recombines TRBV7-3 with TRBJ2-2; 8 positions agree with TRBD2. Sequencing used PBMCs or T cells enriched from blood (not recorded which). The CDR3 DNA sequence: TGTGCCAGCAGCCCGGGGGGGCTAAACACCGGGGAGCTGTTTTTT. This gives the protein CASSPGGLNTGELFF.